Following are 28 T cell receptor beta chains from one sample sequenced in a study of T-cell reconstitution after alpha-beta-depleted transplantation in children. The authors prepared the TCRbeta library with unique molecular identifiers. TCRdb re-analysed the PCR reads in MiXCR, keeping a single row per CDR3 protein. The sample includes some 95,000 distinct CDR3 sequences, about a quarter of them seen just once. This material consisted of PBMCs, taken before TCRalphabeta/CD19-depleted stem cell transplant. The receptor source for this set is a boy between 2 and 15 years old with acute lymphoblastic leukemia, due to receive a stem cell transplant.

This chain uses TRBV6-4 with TRBJ2-3; 11 positions agree with TRBD2. The CDR3 is made up of 16 amino acids. After removal of 2 bases from V and 1 base from J, the junction contained 2 bases not matched to a gene. CDR1 and CDR2 from the germline V gene are MRHNA and SNTAGT. CDR3 sequence reads: CASSDGTSGGTDTQYF. CDR3 DNA sequence: TGTGCCAGCAGTGACGGGACTAGCGGAGGCACAGATACGCAGTATTTT.

The gene calls are TRBV20-1 and TRBJ1-6, with D maybe TRBD1 (5 bases). This CDR3 contains 15 residues. V was trimmed by 4 bases and J by 10 bases, leaving 20 bases between them. Germline-derived CDR1 and CDR2 are DFQATT and SNEGSKA (reference sequence). Here the CDR3 DNA reads TGCAGTGCTACCGTGGACGGGACTATAAGATCACCCCTCCACTTT. Translated: CSATVDGTIRSPLHF.

This clonotype has a handful of counts. The chain is built from TRBV27 and TRBJ2-3; D is uncertain. The V and J ends lost 2 bases and 5 bases respectively, with 8 bases between them. This CDR3 region has 13 residues. Germline V lookup: CDR1 MNHEY, CDR2 SMNVEV (reference sequence). The CDR3 DNA reads as TGTGCCAGCAGTTTAAGGTTGCAAGATACGCAGTATTTT. Residues: CASSLRLQDTQYF.

This clonotype showed up just a few times. Since a much larger clone is just one base distant, this may be a read error. The CDR3 DNA sequence: TGTGCCAGCAGTTACGGACAGGGGGCAGATACGCAGTATTTT. This gives the protein CASSYGQGADTQYF. This chain links TRBV6-2 or TRBV6-3 with TRBJ2-3, with 10 bases fitting TRBD1. Unmatched junction bases numbered 0, after V lost 2 bases and J lost 4 bases. Germline CDR1 and CDR2: MNHEY and SVGEGT. This CDR3 is built from 14 residues.

The sample holds a few counts of this clonotype. The chain is built from TRBV5-1 and TRBJ2-6; D gene ambiguous. Germline-derived CDR1 and CDR2 are SGHRS and YFSETQ. Trimming took off 4 bases at V and 13 bases at J, with 15 bases between the two ends. The CDR3 runs 13 residues. The CDR3 nucleotides are TGCGCCAGCAGCCCGGATTTGGAAGGGGTCCTGACTTTC. Its protein is CASSPDLEGVLTF.

This clonotype occurred many times. CDR3 amino acids: CASSQGTGGAGELFF. In DNA, the CDR3 is TGCGCCAGCAGCCAAGGGACAGGGGGTGCCGGGGAGCTGTTTTTT. The J gene is TRBJ2-2, the V gene TRBV5-1; 11 positions match TRBD1. The CDR3 loop spans 15 amino acids. Germline-derived CDR1 and CDR2 are SGHRS and YFSETQ. With V trimmed by 4 bases and J by 6 bases, 5 bases remained unmatched.

This chain connects TRBV6-2 or TRBV6-3 to TRBJ2-7, with TRBD2 as a possible D gene (6 bases). The V gene's germline CDR1 is MNHEY and CDR2 SVGEGT. The CDR3 extends over 14 amino acids. With 6 bases removed from V and 1 base from J, the gap between germline ends came to 13 bases. Here the CDR3 reads CASSRGSTSYEQYF. The CDR3 DNA follows: TGTGCCAGCAGCCGGGGGAGCACGTCCTACGAGCAGTACTTC.

This clonotype was recorded once. The J gene is TRBJ2-1, the V gene TRBV6-5; D call uncertain. The CDR3 length is 15 residues. Trimming stripped 3 bases from V and 2 bases from J, with 11 bases between. Looked up from germline, CDR1 is MNHEY and CDR2 is SVGAGI. The CDR3 protein is CASSYGGSTYNEQFF. CDR3 bases: TGTGCCAGCAGTTATGGCGGATCAACCTACAATGAGCAGTTCTTC.

The gene calls are TRBV27 and TRBJ2-1; D possibly corresponds to TRBD1 (6 bases). With 6 bases removed from V and 7 bases from J, the gap between germline ends came to 13 bases. From germline, CDR1 is MNHEY and CDR2 SMNVEV (reference sequence). The CDR3 is made up of 13 amino acids. In nucleotides, the CDR3 is TGTGCCAGCAGCGCCAGGGGTTGGAATGAGCAGTTCTTC. Amino acids: CASSARGWNEQFF.

This chain connects TRBV5-5 to TRBJ2-3; D possibly corresponds to TRBD2 (6 bases). In germline, CDR1 is SGHKS, CDR2 YYEKEE (reference sequence). The CDR3 extends over 16 amino acids. Trimming removed 2 bases at V and 3 bases at J, with 16 bases between. CDR3 loop: CASSFSSGGLTDTQYF. As DNA, the CDR3 is TGTGCCAGCAGCTTTAGCAGCGGAGGGCTGACAGATACGCAGTATTTT.

This clonotype showed up just a few times. The V and J genes are TRBV6-5 and TRBJ2-1; 8 nucleotides match TRBD2. The J segment lost 9 bases and the V segment lost 2 bases, leaving 15 bases of the junction unmatched. Germline CDR1 reads MNHEY; CDR2 reads SVGAGI. The CDR3 extends over 17 amino acids. The CDR3 is CASSYRKLAEGPGEQFF. The CDR3 DNA is TGTGCCAGCAGTTACCGAAAACTAGCGGAGGGGCCAGGTGAGCAGTTCTTC.

The genes are TRBV9 and TRBJ1-5, with D unresolved. Trimming pared 3 bases from V and 7 bases from J, leaving 17 bases between. The CDR3 loop spans 15 amino acids. The germline gives CDR1 SGDLS, CDR2 YYNGEE. The CDR3 loop is CASSAHQERTQPQHF. The CDR3 coding sequence is TGTGCCAGCAGCGCACACCAAGAAAGGACCCAGCCCCAGCATTTT.

This clonotype was seen many times. The DNA for the CDR3 is TGTGCCAGCAGCGGCGGAGGGGCCCTCGAGCAGTACTTC. Translation gives CASSGGGALEQYF. The chain has TRBV9 and TRBJ2-7; TRBD2 might be the D (6 bases). Germline loops: CDR1 SGDLS, CDR2 YYNGEE. The CDR3 contains 13 residues. The V gene lost 3 bases and the J gene lost 6 bases, with 13 bases spanning the gap. The full variable domain, with the rest looked up from reference TRBV9 and TRBJ2-7, is DSGVTQTPKHLITATGQRVTLRCSPRSGDLSVYWYQQSLDQGLQFLIQYYNGEERAKGNILERFSAQQFPDLHSELNLSSLELGDSALYFCASSGGGALEQYFGPGTRLTVT.

This clonotype was seen a few times. This chain links TRBV20-1 with TRBJ2-5; the D is unclear. The V end lost 6 bases, the J end lost 5 bases, and 10 bases lay between the germline ends. The CDR3 covers 11 residues. Germline assignment: CDR1 DFQATT and CDR2 SNEGSKA (reference sequence). The CDR3 bases are TGCAGTGCCAGGTCGGAGGAGACCCAGTACTTC. Translation: CSARSEETQYF.

This clonotype was seen only once. J is TRBJ1-1 and V is TRBV7-9; D gene uncertain. V was clipped by 0 bases and J by 4 bases, with 12 bases between them. The CDR3 is made up of 15 amino acids. CDR1 and CDR2 (germline): SEHNR, FQNEAQ (reference sequence). The CDR3 reads CASSLAGRWVTEAFF. For the CDR3, the DNA is TGTGCCAGCAGCTTAGCGGGGAGATGGGTCACTGAAGCTTTCTTT.

This clonotype was detected only a few times. This rearrangement joins TRBV6-2 or TRBV6-3 to TRBJ2-5; D call uncertain. Between the trimmed V and J ends, which lost 1 base and 3 bases, there was a span of 18 bases. This CDR3 contains 17 residues. Germline-derived CDR1 and CDR2 are MNHEY and SVGEGT. In DNA, the CDR3 is TGTGCCAGCAGTTACTTTTTAGGAACCCAGAGGAAAGAGACCCAGTACTTC. It translates to CASSYFLGTQRKETQYF.

This clonotype came up a few times. This sequence joins TRBV2 and TRBJ2-7; D could derive from TRBD1 or TRBD2 (5 bases each). Germline lookup yields CDR1 SNHLY and CDR2 FYNNEI. This CDR3 comprises 14 residues. Deletions cut 7 bases from V and 0 bases from J, with 13 bases between. The CDR3: CASNRDGASYEQYF. The CDR3 DNA is TGTGCCAGCAATCGGGACGGCGCCTCCTACGAGCAGTACTTC.

There are a few counts of this clonotype. This chain links TRBV21-1 with TRBJ2-5. TRBV21-1 has pseudogene status. The CDR3 runs 12 residues. The CDR3 DNA is TGTGCCAGCAGGAACTTACAAGAGACCCAGTACTTC. It encodes CASRNLQETQYF.

This clonotype was seen a few times. This chain connects TRBV15 to TRBJ2-1, with D possibly TRBD2 on 5 matching bases. Per the germline V gene, CDR1 is LNHNV and CDR2 is YYDKDF (reference sequence). This CDR3 region has 14 residues. The ends were cut back, 0 bases at V and 7 bases at J, with 10 bases in the middle. The CDR3 region is CATSRDRLANEQFF. The DNA for the CDR3 is TGTGCCACCAGCAGAGATCGGCTAGCAAATGAGCAGTTCTTC.

The V gene is TRBV7-9, the J gene TRBJ2-7, with 8 bases that match TRBD2. Germline CDR1 reads SEHNR; CDR2 reads FQNEAQ (reference sequence). The J segment lost 4 bases and the V segment lost 10 bases, leaving 9 bases of the junction unmatched. This CDR3 is built from 13 residues. The chain's CDR3 is CATTSGGGYEQYF. DNA for the CDR3: TGTGCCACCACTAGCGGCGGAGGGTACGAGCAGTACTTC.

A few counts support this clonotype. The chain couples TRBV20-1 to TRBJ2-3; 10 bases are a match to TRBD2. Germline-derived CDR1 and CDR2 are DFQATT and SNEGSKA (reference sequence). This CDR3 has 16 residues. J lost 1 base, V lost 3 bases, and 7 bases had no gene match. The CDR3 spells CSASAAGTSGTDTQYF. Written as DNA, the CDR3 is TGCAGTGCTAGCGCCGCCGGGACTAGCGGCACAGATACGCAGTATTTT.

This clonotype was detected a few times. This sequence joins TRBV11-2 and TRBJ2-3; possibly TRBD2 for D (6 bases). Germline CDR1 reads SGHAT; CDR2 reads FQNNGV. This CDR3 has 20 amino acids. V lost 0 bases and J lost 1, with 23 bases in between. For the CDR3, the DNA is TGTGCCAGCAGCTTAGATTGGCTGCGGAGGGCCTCGGAAGGCACAGATACGCAGTATTTT. Its protein product is CASSLDWLRRASEGTDTQYF.

There are a few counts of this clonotype. The J gene is TRBJ2-7, the V gene TRBV4-1; D is possibly TRBD1 or TRBD2 (5 bases each). Trimming pared 4 bases from V and 6 bases from J, leaving 13 bases between. Germline-derived CDR1 and CDR2 are MGHRA and YSYEKL. The CDR3 length is 13 residues. This chain's CDR3 is CASSRIGTSEQYF. The CDR3 DNA is TGCGCCAGCAGCCGCATTGGGACCTCCGAGCAGTACTTC.

This clonotype appeared a few times. The chain uses TRBV5-1 and TRBJ2-7, with D perhaps TRBD2 (6 bases). This CDR3 has 14 amino acids. The germline CDR1 and CDR2 sequences are SGHRS and YFSETQ. V lost 4 bases and J lost 3, with 14 bases in between. The DNA for the CDR3 is TGCGCCAGCAGCGCCCAAATGGGACTCTACGAGCAGTACTTC. Translating gives CASSAQMGLYEQYF.

As to this clonotype: One end of the junction fails to match germline, which may point to a read error. The chain uses TRBV12-3 or TRBV12-4 and TRBJ2-1; TRBD2 matches at 11 bases. The CDR3 is 15 amino acids. The CDR3 here is CASSLAGGWYNEQFF. In nucleotides, the CDR3 is TGTGCCAGCAGTCTAGCGGGAGGTTGGTACAATGAGCAGTTCTTC.

This clonotype was picked up a small number of times. The genes are TRBV6-2 or TRBV6-3 and TRBJ2-2; D gene ambiguous. Trimming left V 2 bases short and J 1 base short, with 5 bases between. The CDR3 has 14 residues. From germline, CDR1 is MNHEY and CDR2 SVGEGT. The CDR3 DNA reads TGTGCCAGCAGTTACGGCGTGAACACCGGGGAGCTGTTTTTT. Protein: CASSYGVNTGELFF.

This chain uses TRBV3-1 with TRBJ2-5; the match to TRBD2 covers 9 bases. V lost 1 base to trimming and J lost 3 bases; unmatched junction nucleotides: 6. The CDR3 extends over 16 amino acids. The germline gives CDR1 LGHDT, CDR2 YNNKEL (reference sequence). CDR3 DNA sequence: TGTGCCAGCAGCCAAGGGTGGCTAGCGGGAAAAGAGACCCAGTACTTC. Translated, it gives CASSQGWLAGKETQYF.

This clonotype was detected only a few times. The rearrangement joins TRBV27 to TRBJ2-4; D unclear. V lost 8 bases and J 0 bases, leaving 14 bases between the germline ends. The CDR3 covers 15 residues. Germline CDR1 is MNHEY and CDR2 is SMNVEV (reference sequence). CDR3 in amino acids: CASGRVPLAKNIQYF. The CDR3 nucleotides read TGTGCCAGCGGCCGGGTGCCACTAGCCAAAAACATTCAGTACTTC.